This TCR beta chain was documented in a study of regulatory T cells in long-lasting Graves disease. Whole-study findings and limits: Newly diagnosed patients had higher TCR diversity than persistent Graves' patients did.

The time point is: newly diagnosed GD, antithyroid drugs for less than 3 months. Extracted RNA from PBMCs served as the source of the TCR library. CDR1 DFQATT and CDR2 SNEGSKA come from the germline V gene (reference sequence). CDR3 size: 13 residues. V was clipped by 6 bases and J by 7 bases, with 15 bases between them. Comments on this clonotype: Its antigen is undetermined.

Arm-PCR of CDR3 regions and iRepertoire HTBI primers were the basis on which TCR beta libraries were built. In TCRdb, the multiplex PCR reads were re-called with MiXCR into one record per CDR3 protein. The sample shows 350,000 to 450,000 distinct CDR3 sequences, roughly 12% of them seen only once. This same sample was also part of a study on T cells in Graves' hyperthyroidism and ophthalmopathy. According to that study: From stable hyperthyroidism, ophthalmopathy was set apart by a 13 V-J model.

The receptor was isolated from a woman between 18 and 30 years old with Graves disease. V gene TRBV20-1 combines with J gene TRBJ2-2; D gene ambiguous. Sequences were derived from peripheral blood mononuclear cells (PBMCs), sampled at new diagnosis, from a patient treated with antithyroid drugs. CDR3 sequence reads: CSAERRLDGELFF. CDR3 in DNA: TGCAGTGCCGAGAGGCGACTTGACGGGGAGCTGTTTTTT.